The sequence of this T cell receptor beta chain was determined in a study of early T cells in non-severe SARS-CoV-2 infection. TCRdb re-called the 5' RACE reads through MiXCR, storing one row per CDR3 protein. The repertoire consists of 55,000 to 70,000 distinct CDR3 sequences, with over 9% occurring once and the leading ten covering around 1.8%. Trimming removed 3 bases from V and 2 bases from J, with 11 bases in between. CDR1 SGHAT and CDR2 FQNNGV come from the germline V gene. The CDR3 covers 14 residues. V is TRBV11-2 and J is TRBJ2-7; perhaps TRBD1 as D (6 bases). The sequenced sample consisted of whole blood. The source of this sequence is an adult who was a healthcare worker with PCR-confirmed SARS-CoV-2 infection or an uninfected control (not recorded which). Here the CDR3 DNA reads TGTGCCAGCAGCTTGGGACACGCCGCCTACGAGCAGTACTTC. This gives the protein CASSLGHAAYEQYF.